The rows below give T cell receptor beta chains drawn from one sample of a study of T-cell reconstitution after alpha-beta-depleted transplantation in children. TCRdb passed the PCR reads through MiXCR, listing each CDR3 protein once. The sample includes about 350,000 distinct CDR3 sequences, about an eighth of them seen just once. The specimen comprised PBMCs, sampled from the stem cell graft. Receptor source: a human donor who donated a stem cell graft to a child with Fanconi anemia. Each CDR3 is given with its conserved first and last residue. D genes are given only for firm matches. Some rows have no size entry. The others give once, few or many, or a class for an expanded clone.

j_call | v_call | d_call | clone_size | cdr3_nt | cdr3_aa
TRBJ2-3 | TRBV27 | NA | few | TGTGCCAGCAGTTCACTAGCCTCTCCCACAGATACGCAGTATTTT | CASSSLASPTDTQYF
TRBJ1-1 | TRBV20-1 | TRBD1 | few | TGCAGTGCTAATACAGGGGGCAGCATGAACACTGAAGCTTTCTTT | CSANTGGSMNTEAFF
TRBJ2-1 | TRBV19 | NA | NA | TGTGCCAGTAGTACCCTCGAGGGGGTTTCGCAGTTCTTC | CASSTLEGVSQFF
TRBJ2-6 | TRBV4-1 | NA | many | TGCGCCAGCAGCCAAGATCCTTTTCGGTATGGCAGGTTAGGCTCTGGGGCCAACGTCCTGACTTTC | CASSQDPFRYGRLGSGANVLTF
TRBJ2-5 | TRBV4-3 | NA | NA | TGCGCCAGCAGCCAAGTTGTGGGGGCACGGGAGACCCAGTACTTC | CASSQVVGARETQYF
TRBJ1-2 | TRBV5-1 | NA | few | TGCGCCAGCTCAACAGGGCCCAACTATGGCTACACCTTC | CASSTGPNYGYTF
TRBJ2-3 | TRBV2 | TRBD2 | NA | TGTGCCAGCACTACACTAGCGGGGGGTATCGATACGCAGTATTTT | CASTTLAGGIDTQYF
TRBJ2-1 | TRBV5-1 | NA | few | TGCGCCACCAGTCGCATGGAGGGAAGGTTGCATGAGCAGTTCTTC | CATSRMEGRLHEQFF
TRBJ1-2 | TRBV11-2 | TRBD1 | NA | TGTGCCAGCAGCAAGGACAGGGCGGATGGCTACACCTTC | CASSKDRADGYTF
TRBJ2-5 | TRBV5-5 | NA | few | TGTGCCAGCAGCTTCCCCCACCAAGAGACCCAGTACTTC | CASSFPHQETQYF
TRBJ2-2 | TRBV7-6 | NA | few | TGTGCCAGCAGCTTAGTCCCAAGGGCCGGGGAGCTGTTTTTT | CASSLVPRAGELFF
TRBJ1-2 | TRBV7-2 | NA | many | TGTGCCAGCAGCTTAATGGGGCATGGCTACACCTTC | CASSLMGHGYTF
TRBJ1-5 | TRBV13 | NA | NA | TGTGCCAGCACGGCAGGGAATCAGCCCCAGCATTTT | CASTAGNQPQHF
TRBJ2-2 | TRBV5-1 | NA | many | TGCGCCAGCAGTTCACAGGGAACCGGGGAGCTGTTTTTT | CASSSQGTGELFF
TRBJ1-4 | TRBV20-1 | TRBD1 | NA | TGCAGTGCTGCCGACAGGGGAACTACTAATGAAAAACTGTTTTTT | CSAADRGTTNEKLFF
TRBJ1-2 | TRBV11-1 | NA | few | TGTGCCAGCAGCGAGTACGAAGGGGGCTACACCTTC | CASSEYEGGYTF
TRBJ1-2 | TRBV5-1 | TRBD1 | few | TGCGCCAGCAGCACCGGGGACAGGAATAACTATGGCTACACCTTC | CASSTGDRNNYGYTF
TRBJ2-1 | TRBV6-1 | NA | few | TGTGCCAGCAGTGAAGAGGGGGGGTTTGAGCAGTTCTTC | CASSEEGGFEQFF
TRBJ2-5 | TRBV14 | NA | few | TGTGCCAGCAGCCAAGGAAAGACCCAGTACTTC | CASSQGKTQYF
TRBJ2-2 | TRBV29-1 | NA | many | TGCAGCGCCTTAATCGGGGATGGCGGGGAGCTGTTTTTT | CSALIGDGGELFF
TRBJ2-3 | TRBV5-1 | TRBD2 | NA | TGCGCCAGCAGCCGGGGGGAGAGAGATACGCAGTATTTT | CASSRGERDTQYF
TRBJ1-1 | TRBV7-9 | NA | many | TGTGCCAGCAGCCGGACAGCGAACACTGAAGCTTTCTTT | CASSRTANTEAFF